These T cell receptor beta chains were read from a single sample in a study of STAT5B mutations in CD4+ large granular lymphocyte leukemia. Measured with immunoSEQ multiplex PCR; TCRdb has only the in-frame clones, and not every one. The repertoire holds fewer than 7,500 clones, with 77% as singletons. The sample taken for sequencing was PBMCs. All receptors derive from a man older than 75 with CD4+ T-cell large granular lymphocyte leukemia. Each CDR3 is given with its conserved first and last residue. Fields, in order: V gene, J gene, clone size, D gene, CDR3 DNA, CDR3 protein. D genes are given only for firm matches. Clone size, where shown, is once, few, many, or a class for clones that have expanded.

v_gene: TRBV7-9
j_gene: TRBJ1-4
abundance: -
d_gene: TRBD1
CDR3nt: TGTGCCAGCAGCCCCCTCGGGACAGACCCAACTAATGAAAAACTGTTTTTT
CDR3aa: CASSPLGTDPTNEKLFF

v_gene: TRBV27
j_gene: TRBJ1-1
abundance: -
d_gene: -
CDR3nt: TGTGCCAGCAGTTTATCGTCGGGGGCTGGGAACACTGAAGCTTTCTTT
CDR3aa: CASSLSSGAGNTEAFF

v_gene: TRBV19
j_gene: TRBJ1-2
abundance: -
d_gene: -
CDR3nt: TGTGCCAGTAGGGCCGACAGTTGGGGCTACACCTTC
CDR3aa: CASRADSWGYTF

v_gene: TRBV9
j_gene: TRBJ1-6
abundance: once
d_gene: -
CDR3nt: TGTGCCAGCAGCGTAAGATCCGACAGCTCCTATAATTCACCCCTCCACTTT
CDR3aa: CASSVRSDSSYNSPLHF

v_gene: TRBV19
j_gene: TRBJ1-2
abundance: -
d_gene: TRBD1
CDR3nt: TGTGCCACCTCGGGGACAGGGTTTTATCTAACCTCCTATGGCTACACCTTC
CDR3aa: CATSGTGFYLTSYGYTF

v_gene: TRBV27
j_gene: TRBJ1-2
abundance: -
d_gene: -
CDR3nt: TGTGCCAGCAGGGGGGCCGGGACGACCTATGGCTACACCTTC
CDR3aa: CASRGAGTTYGYTF

v_gene: TRBV4-1
j_gene: TRBJ1-6
abundance: few
d_gene: TRBD1
CDR3nt: TGCGCCAGCAACCACCCCGACAGGGAAGAATCACCCCTCCACTTT
CDR3aa: CASNHPDREESPLHF

v_gene: TRBV9
j_gene: TRBJ1-5
abundance: once
d_gene: -
CDR3nt: TGTGCCAGCAGCGAGGGAGACAGTAGCAATCAGCCCCAGCATTTT
CDR3aa: CASSEGDSSNQPQHF

v_gene: TRBV7-2
j_gene: TRBJ2-1
abundance: -
d_gene: -
CDR3nt: TGTGCCAGCAGCCTACCGGGACTTCCTATCAATGAGCAGTTCTTC
CDR3aa: CASSLPGLPINEQFF

v_gene: TRBV28
j_gene: TRBJ2-7
abundance: -
d_gene: TRBD2
CDR3nt: TGTGCCAGCACTAGCCCCATAGCGGGAAACGACGAGCAGTACTTC
CDR3aa: CASTSPIAGNDEQYF

v_gene: TRBV9
j_gene: TRBJ1-1
abundance: -
d_gene: -
CDR3nt: TGTGCCAGCACGGAGTGGGACATGAACACTGAAGCTTTCTTT
CDR3aa: CASTEWDMNTEAFF

v_gene: TRBV19
j_gene: TRBJ2-7
abundance: -
d_gene: -
CDR3nt: TGTGCCAGTAGTCCTCCCCGACCTTTCGAGCAGTACTTC
CDR3aa: CASSPPRPFEQYF

v_gene: TRBV6-1
j_gene: TRBJ2-7
abundance: -
d_gene: TRBD1
CDR3nt: TGTGCCAGCAGGGACAGGGTGAAGGGGTACGAGCAGTACTTC
CDR3aa: CASRDRVKGYEQYF

v_gene: TRBV2
j_gene: TRBJ2-3
abundance: -
d_gene: TRBD2
CDR3nt: TGTGCCAGCAGGTACGAAGCGGGAGATAGGACAGATACGCAGTATTTT
CDR3aa: CASRYEAGDRTDTQYF

v_gene: TRBV5-6
j_gene: TRBJ2-1
abundance: medium-sized
d_gene: TRBD2
CDR3nt: TGTGCCAGCAGCTGGCAGACTAGCGGGGGGGCCAGTTTCTACAATGAGCAGTTCTTC
CDR3aa: CASSWQTSGGASFYNEQFF

v_gene: TRBV2
j_gene: TRBJ2-2
abundance: -
d_gene: -
CDR3nt: TGTGCCAGCAGGCCCGGGGCAGGGTTCGACGGGGAGCTGTTTTTT
CDR3aa: CASRPGAGFDGELFF

v_gene: TRBV27
j_gene: TRBJ2-1
abundance: -
d_gene: TRBD1
CDR3nt: TGTGCCAGCAGTCTCAGGGGGCGAGTGGTGGATGAGCAGTTCTTC
CDR3aa: CASSLRGRVVDEQFF

v_gene: TRBV2
j_gene: TRBJ1-5
abundance: once
d_gene: -
CDR3nt: TGTGCCAGCGTCAACAGACAAAATCAGCCCCAGCATTTT
CDR3aa: CASVNRQNQPQHF

v_gene: TRBV9
j_gene: TRBJ2-3
abundance: -
d_gene: -
CDR3nt: TGTGCCAGCAGCGTTTACTACACAGATACGCAGTATTTT
CDR3aa: CASSVYYTDTQYF

v_gene: TRBV7-6
j_gene: TRBJ2-1
abundance: -
d_gene: -
CDR3nt: TGTGCCAGCAGCTTAGAACAGTCGTACTACAATGAGCAGTTCTTC
CDR3aa: CASSLEQSYYNEQFF

v_gene: TRBV7-9
j_gene: TRBJ2-7
abundance: -
d_gene: TRBD1
CDR3nt: TGTGCCATCCGGACAGGGCAGCACGAGCAGTACTTC
CDR3aa: CAIRTGQHEQYF

v_gene: TRBV2
j_gene: TRBJ1-2
abundance: -
d_gene: TRBD1
CDR3nt: TGTGCCAGCAGTGCGGGACAGGGGGCTGGCTACACCTTC
CDR3aa: CASSAGQGAGYTF

v_gene: TRBV5-1
j_gene: TRBJ2-1
abundance: few
d_gene: -
CDR3nt: TGCGCCCTACGAGGGAACAACAATGAGCAGTTCTTC
CDR3aa: CALRGNNNEQFF

v_gene: TRBV27
j_gene: TRBJ2-5
abundance: -
d_gene: TRBD1
CDR3nt: TGTGCCACCTCCAGAACAGGGGCCGGAGAGACCCAGTACTTC
CDR3aa: CATSRTGAGETQYF

v_gene: TRBV7-8
j_gene: TRBJ2-7
abundance: -
d_gene: -
CDR3nt: TGTGCCAGCAGCTTAGTCCCAGCACTAAGCTCCTACGAGCAGTACTTC
CDR3aa: CASSLVPALSSYEQYF

v_gene: TRBV4-1
j_gene: TRBJ1-1
abundance: -
d_gene: -
CDR3nt: TGCGCCAGCAGCCAAGAGATTTCTGCCATGAACACTGAAGCTTTCTTT
CDR3aa: CASSQEISAMNTEAFF

v_gene: TRBV19
j_gene: TRBJ2-5
abundance: -
d_gene: -
CDR3nt: TGTGCCAGTAGTATCCGGGGGACCCAGTACTTC
CDR3aa: CASSIRGTQYF

v_gene: TRBV5-6
j_gene: TRBJ2-7
abundance: -
d_gene: TRBD1
CDR3nt: TGTGCCAGCAGTTGGGGACAGGGGAACGAGCAGTACTTC
CDR3aa: CASSWGQGNEQYF

v_gene: TRBV20-1
j_gene: TRBJ2-1
abundance: -
d_gene: -
CDR3nt: TGCAGTGCTAGAGGGGGCAATGAGCAGTTCTTC
CDR3aa: CSARGGNEQFF

v_gene: TRBV9
j_gene: TRBJ1-1
abundance: few
d_gene: -
CDR3nt: TGTGCCAGCAGCGTAGGGACAGCATCCGAAGCTTTCTTT
CDR3aa: CASSVGTASEAFF

v_gene: TRBV7-8
j_gene: TRBJ2-1
abundance: few
d_gene: -
CDR3nt: TGTGCCAGCAGCTGGGATTCCGGGACTGTGACCTACAATGAGCAGTTCTTC
CDR3aa: CASSWDSGTVTYNEQFF

v_gene: TRBV9
j_gene: TRBJ2-5
abundance: -
d_gene: -
CDR3nt: TGTGCCAGCAGCGTTATGGGGGGCGAGGGAGAGACCCAGTACTTC
CDR3aa: CASSVMGGEGETQYF

v_gene: TRBV10-3
j_gene: TRBJ1-1
abundance: few
d_gene: -
CDR3nt: TGTGCCACCAAGCTAAACACTGAAGCTTTCTTT
CDR3aa: CATKLNTEAFF

v_gene: TRBV7-8
j_gene: TRBJ2-7
abundance: few
d_gene: TRBD1
CDR3nt: TGTGCCAGCAGCTCGACAGGGATCGAGCAGTACTTC
CDR3aa: CASSSTGIEQYF

v_gene: TRBV4-1
j_gene: TRBJ2-7
abundance: -
d_gene: TRBD2
CDR3nt: TGCGCCAGCAGCCAAGCTAGCGGGGTGCTTCTGGACGAGCAGTACTTC
CDR3aa: CASSQASGVLLDEQYF

v_gene: TRBV11-2
j_gene: TRBJ1-2
abundance: -
d_gene: -
CDR3nt: TGTGCCAGCAGCCATCCCACGGGGGGGTTGTGGGGCTACACCTTC
CDR3aa: CASSHPTGGLWGYTF

v_gene: TRBV5-1
j_gene: TRBJ1-2
abundance: few
d_gene: -
CDR3nt: TGCGCCAGCAGCTGGGACAAGTCCTATGGCTACACCTTC
CDR3aa: CASSWDKSYGYTF

v_gene: TRBV4-1
j_gene: TRBJ2-4
abundance: few
d_gene: TRBD2
CDR3nt: TGCGCCAGCAGCCATCGAGGTTACGCGGGAGAAGCGTACATTCAGTACTTC
CDR3aa: CASSHRGYAGEAYIQYF

v_gene: TRBV4-1
j_gene: TRBJ1-3
abundance: -
d_gene: -
CDR3nt: TGCGCCAGCAGCCTCCTCTCGGGGCTCTCTGGAAACACCATATATTTT
CDR3aa: CASSLLSGLSGNTIYF

v_gene: TRBV9
j_gene: TRBJ1-2
abundance: -
d_gene: -
CDR3nt: TGTGCCAGCAGCGTGACAGAAAACTATGGCTACACCTTC
CDR3aa: CASSVTENYGYTF

v_gene: TRBV7-6
j_gene: TRBJ2-5
abundance: -
d_gene: -
CDR3nt: TGTGCCAGCAGCCGAGGACCTGGACCGGAGACCCAGTACTTC
CDR3aa: CASSRGPGPETQYF

v_gene: TRBV19
j_gene: TRBJ1-1
abundance: -
d_gene: -
CDR3nt: TGTGCCAGTAGTATAGGGGCCAGGTTGGACACTGAAGCTTTCTTT
CDR3aa: CASSIGARLDTEAFF

v_gene: TRBV7-9
j_gene: TRBJ1-2
abundance: -
d_gene: -
CDR3nt: TGTGCCAGCAGCTTAGGAAGGTCAGGTCAAGGCTATGGCTACACCTTC
CDR3aa: CASSLGRSGQGYGYTF

v_gene: TRBV9
j_gene: TRBJ1-2
abundance: -
d_gene: -
CDR3nt: TGTGCCAGCAGCGTAGCACAGGGCGATAACTATGGCTACACCTTC
CDR3aa: CASSVAQGDNYGYTF

v_gene: TRBV5-6
j_gene: TRBJ2-7
abundance: -
d_gene: -
CDR3nt: TGTGCCAGCAGTCTCGGAAGCTCCTACGAGCAGTACTTC
CDR3aa: CASSLGSSYEQYF

v_gene: TRBV7-6
j_gene: TRBJ1-1
abundance: -
d_gene: -
CDR3nt: TGTGCCAGCAGCTTAAATATGGGGGGCACTGAAGCTTTCTTT
CDR3aa: CASSLNMGGTEAFF

v_gene: TRBV5-1
j_gene: TRBJ2-2
abundance: -
d_gene: TRBD2
CDR3nt: TGCGCCAGCAGCCCCTATTTGATAGCGGGAAGCAGAATGAACACCGGGGAGCTGTTTTTT
CDR3aa: CASSPYLIAGSRMNTGELFF

v_gene: TRBV7-9
j_gene: TRBJ2-3
abundance: -
d_gene: TRBD2
CDR3nt: TGTGCCAGCAGCCCTCGCTTAGCGGGGGACACAGATACGCAGTATTTT
CDR3aa: CASSPRLAGDTDTQYF

v_gene: TRBV9
j_gene: TRBJ1-1
abundance: few
d_gene: -
CDR3nt: TGTGCCAGCAGCGTAGATACAGGGCACACTGAAGCTTTCTTT
CDR3aa: CASSVDTGHTEAFF

v_gene: TRBV4-1
j_gene: TRBJ2-3
abundance: -
d_gene: -
CDR3nt: TGCGCCAGCAGCCAAGCTGTACCAGGGTCTATTTCAGATACGCAGTATTTT
CDR3aa: CASSQAVPGSISDTQYF

v_gene: TRBV5-4
j_gene: TRBJ2-1
abundance: few
d_gene: -
CDR3nt: TGTGCCAGCAGCCTGAAACCGGGACACAGCTCCTACAATGAGCAGTTCTTC
CDR3aa: CASSLKPGHSSYNEQFF

v_gene: TRBV7-2
j_gene: TRBJ1-2
abundance: -
d_gene: -
CDR3nt: TGTGCCAGCAGCTTACCCCTGGGGGGAGGCTATGGCTACACCTTC
CDR3aa: CASSLPLGGGYGYTF

v_gene: TRBV7-8
j_gene: TRBJ1-1
abundance: -
d_gene: -
CDR3nt: TGTGCCAGCAGCACGCCCTTAGGGAGGGCTGAAGCTTTCTTT
CDR3aa: CASSTPLGRAEAFF